This TCR beta chain was sequenced for a study of T cell responses to AZD1222 COVID-19 vaccine. Study outcomes and limitations: Clonal diversity was possibly underestimated; the donors were predominantly white British and more often female.

TCRdb's copy holds only in-frame clones and misses some; the assay was immunoSEQ multiplex PCR. There are under 150,000 clones in the sample; about nine tenths occur only once, and under 3% lies in the top ten. Looked up from germline, CDR1 is SGHVS and CDR2 is FQNEAQ. Trimming at V came to 1 base and at J to 1 base, leaving 8 bases not matched to a gene. This CDR3 region has 19 residues. About this clone: Its specificity is unknown.

V gene TRBV7-8 combines with J gene TRBJ2-3, with 13 bases identical to TRBD2. The source material was peripheral blood, sampled 28 days after the second AZD1222 dose. This TCR derives from an adult who received the AZD1222 COVID-19 vaccine. In nucleotides, the CDR3 is TGTGCCAGCAGCTTAGGGCGCACTAGCGGGGGGGCGGGCACAGATACGCAGTATTTT. It translates to CASSLGRTSGGAGTDTQYF.